This TCR beta chain was sequenced in a study of cytomegalovirus exposure and HLA in healthy donors. With regard to this clone: Its antigen is unidentified.

Amplification used 60 Vbeta primers and 13 Jbeta primers. As originally analysed: There were about 86 million unique TCR beta chains by a later count, and about 11 million of them were shared. Method: immunoSEQ multiplex PCR; TCRdb's copy keeps in-frame clones and lacks some. The V and J calls and the clone size are those of that table, but D and trimming were determined from the DNA. The table lists 130,000 to 150,000 clones, roughly a tenth of them singletons. Trimming took 4 bases from V and 7 from J; bases not matched to a gene: 10. This CDR3 contains 16 residues. Germline loops: CDR1 MNHEY, CDR2 SMNVEV (reference sequence). Study observations and caveats: When analyzed later, a missense DCLRE1C variant was found to be linked to TCR beta V- and J-gene trimming.

The clonotype was recovered from a male donor in good health and CMV-seronegative. J is TRBJ2-2 and V is TRBV27, with 9 bases identical to TRBD1. The sample consisted of PBMCs. This CDR3 reads CASSSGTGRLHGELFF. CDR3 sequence (DNA): TGTGCCAGCAGTTCCGGGACAGGGAGGTTACACGGGGAGCTGTTTTTT.